This entry features one TCR beta chain sequence. The antigen remains undetermined. Germline assignment: CDR1 MNHEY and CDR2 SMNVEV (reference sequence). V lost 7 bases and J 3 bases, leaving 36 bases between the germline ends. The CDR3 contains 21 residues. Generated by immunoSEQ multiplex PCR, the TCRdb table keeps only in-frame clones and is missing some. Here the sample spans roughly 53,000 clones, about 83% being singletons. The data are from a study of radiotherapy plus CTLA-4 blockade in lung cancer. General observations from the study: Early clonal dynamics of blood T cells, together with interferon-beta, were reported as the best response predictor.

Enrolled patients, whose metastatic non-small-cell lung cancer was chemo-refractory, received focal radiation plus CTLA-4 blockade with ipilimumab. This clonotype originated in a human donor with non-small cell lung cancer whose response to radiotherapy plus ipilimumab could not be evaluated. This rearrangement joins TRBV27 to TRBJ1-2; a weak D match, TRBD1 (5 bases). The specimen was peripheral blood, collected from a patient treated with radiotherapy plus ipilimumab. The CDR3 region has the DNA TGTGCCAGCAAGAAAGTGCCCACGGTCAAGTCAGCGGGGGTTTTTCACTATGGCTACACCTTC. It encodes CASKKVPTVKSAGVFHYGYTF.